A single sample gave rise to the 22 T cell receptor beta chains below, sequenced in a study of T cell clones after liver transplantation. Here immunoSEQ multiplex PCR was the method, and the copy in TCRdb shows in-frame clones only, minus some. In the table there are about 47,000 clones, about 90% of which are singletons. The sequencing used CD8+ T cells from blood, collected 12 months after liver transplant. Source of these receptors: a human patient who received a liver transplant. Some T cells may be the graft donor's.

This chain joins TRBV7-9 and TRBJ2-2; possibly TRBD2 for D (6 bases). V was cut by 4 bases and J by 3 bases, with 21 bases left in between. The CDR3 is 18 amino acids. Germline-derived CDR1 and CDR2 are SEHNR and FQNEAQ (reference sequence). Here the CDR3 reads CASSSPLRRGWYTGELFF. CDR3 coding DNA: TGTGCCAGCAGCTCCCCTCTAAGGAGGGGCTGGTACACCGGGGAGCTGTTTTTT.

The chain links TRBV7-9 to TRBJ2-6, with D uncertain. V dropped 2 bases and J dropped 0 bases, with 11 bases sitting between them. The CDR3 has 17 residues. Germline V gives CDR1 SEHNR, CDR2 FQNEAQ (reference sequence). CDR3 coding DNA: TGTGCCAGCAGCTTAAGGGCCAGAAGCTCTGGGGCCAACGTCCTGACTTTC. Protein sequence: CASSLRARSSGANVLTF.

J is TRBJ1-1 and V is TRBV6-1, with D hard to call. This CDR3 spans 17 amino acids. V was cut by 0 bases and J by 4 bases, with 18 bases left in between. Germline V gene data show CDR1 as MNHNS and CDR2 as SASEGT. CDR3 nucleotides: TGTGCCAGCAGTGAAGCGATGTTTACCCTCTGGGGCACTGAAGCTTTCTTT. Protein: CASSEAMFTLWGTEAFF.

The rearrangement joins TRBV7-6 to TRBJ2-3; a possible D gene is TRBD1 (5 bases). The CDR3 consists of 18 residues. V was clipped by 0 bases and J by 0 bases, with 16 bases between them. Germline V gene sequence: CDR1 SGHVS, CDR2 FNYEAQ. DNA of the CDR3: TGTGCCAGCAGCTTAGCCGTGGGAAGACAGATTAGCACAGATACGCAGTATTTT. Protein: CASSLAVGRQISTDTQYF.

The chain has TRBV7-9 and TRBJ1-5; 11 nucleotides align to TRBD1. Germline V gene sequence: CDR1 SEHNR, CDR2 FQNEAQ (reference sequence). The ends lost 10 bases at V and 0 bases at J; junction bases unmatched: 2. The CDR3 is 14 residues long. The CDR3 sequence is CAIGQGASNQPQHF. Written as DNA, the CDR3 is TGTGCCATCGGACAGGGGGCTAGCAATCAGCCCCAGCATTTT.

The chain joins TRBV9 to TRBJ2-3, with a tentative D call TRBD1 (5 bases). The CDR3 sequence is 13 residues long. The V gene's germline CDR1 is SGDLS and CDR2 YYNGEE. Trimming removed 0 bases at V and 5 bases at J, with 7 bases between. The CDR3 DNA reads TGTGCCAGCAGCGTAGGGACATTAGATACGCAGTATTTT. Translation: CASSVGTLDTQYF. Drawing the rest from reference TRBV9 and TRBJ2-3, the complete variable domain is DSGVTQTPKHLITATGQRVTLRCSPRSGDLSVYWYQQSLDQGLQFLIQYYNGEERAKGNILERFSAQQFPDLHSELNLSSLELGDSALYFCASSVGTLDTQYFGPGTRLTVL.

The chain uses TRBV6-4 and TRBJ1-5; 10 bases match TRBD1. This CDR3 spans 14 amino acids. The germline CDR1 and CDR2 sequences are MRHNA and SNTAGT. J was trimmed by 6 bases and V by 3 bases; bases with no gene match: 2. CDR3 residues: CASSEGQGIQPQHF. CDR3 bases: TGTGCCAGCAGTGAGGGACAGGGGATTCAGCCCCAGCATTTT.

CDR3 residues: CASSLTASYNEQFF. CDR3 nucleotides: TGTGCCAGCAGCTTAACGGCTAGTTACAATGAGCAGTTCTTC. V usage is TRBV11-2 and J usage is TRBJ2-1; no clear D gene. The V and J ends lost 2 bases and 4 bases respectively, with 9 bases between them. This CDR3 is 14 amino acids long. In germline, CDR1 is SGHAT, CDR2 FQNNGV.

In its sample, this clone was seen a few times. The chain links TRBV7-8 to TRBJ2-7, with D uncertain. The CDR3 is 14 residues long. V was trimmed by 1 base and J by 2 bases, leaving 9 bases between them. Germline assignment: CDR1 SGHVS and CDR2 FQNEAQ. The CDR3 is CASSLGSATYEQYF. For the CDR3, the DNA is TGTGCCAGCAGCTTAGGGTCCGCGACCTACGAGCAGTACTTC.

CDR3 region: CASSPQSFLSYEQYF. As DNA, the CDR3 is TGCGCCAGCAGCCCACAGTCTTTTCTTTCCTACGAGCAGTACTTC. The chain uses TRBV4-1 and TRBJ2-7; D unresolved. This CDR3 contains 15 residues. Between the trimmed V and J ends, which lost 4 bases and 1 base, there was a span of 14 bases. CDR1 is MGHRA, CDR2 YSYEKL, per germline.

The gene calls are TRBV7-9 and TRBJ2-2, with D tentatively TRBD1 or TRBD2 (5 bases each). This CDR3 contains 17 residues. The germline CDR1 and CDR2 sequences are SEHNR and FQNEAQ (reference sequence). V gave up 3 bases and J gave up 3 bases, with 17 bases separating them. CDR3 residues: CASSLGPDTAHTGELFF. CDR3 DNA sequence: TGTGCCAGCAGCTTGGGACCCGACACGGCCCACACCGGGGAGCTGTTTTTT.

In its sample, this clone was seen many times. The chain uses TRBV5-4 and TRBJ1-1; D is possibly TRBD1 (5 bases). CDR3 length: 13 amino acids. V lost 3 bases and J lost 7, with 13 bases in between. Looked up from germline, CDR1 is SGHNT and CDR2 is YYREEE (reference sequence). CDR3 sequence reads: CASSWRDGYEAFF. CDR3 nucleotides: TGTGCCAGCAGCTGGCGGGACGGCTATGAAGCTTTCTTT.

CDR3 in amino acids: CASSGVTGGTSLSEQYF. In DNA, the CDR3 is TGTGCCAGCTCGGGGGTTACAGGTGGGACTAGTCTCTCCGAGCAGTACTTC. This chain links TRBV5-6 with TRBJ2-7, with 8 bases fitting TRBD2. Germline CDR1 is SGHDT and CDR2 is YYEEEE. The CDR3 consists of 17 residues. Unmatched junction bases numbered 21, after V lost 7 bases and J lost 6 bases. Together with reference TRBV5-6 and TRBJ2-7, the CDR3 gives the full variable domain: DAGVTQSPTHLIKTRGQQVTLRCSPKSGHDTVSWYQQALGQGPQFIFQYYEEEERQRGNFPDRFSGHQFPNYSSELNVNALLLGDSALYLCASSGVTGGTSLSEQYFGPGTRLTVT.

The CDR3: CASSQGTGYYEQYF. The CDR3 nucleotides are TGCGCCAGCAGCCAGGGGACAGGGTACTACGAGCAGTACTTC. The chain combines TRBV4-1 with TRBJ2-7, with TRBD1 identical over 9 bases. Germline values: CDR1 MGHRA, CDR2 YSYEKL. The CDR3 covers 14 residues. V trimming: 3 bases; J trimming: 3 bases; junction bases outside the gene matches: 3.

The chain recombines TRBV4-1 with TRBJ2-7; D gene uncertain. The CDR3 extends over 12 amino acids. Trimming took off 1 base at V and 6 bases at J, with 7 bases between the two ends. Germline CDR1 MGHRA, CDR2 YSYEKL. The CDR3 spells CASSQVASEQYF. The CDR3 DNA follows: TGCGCCAGCAGCCAAGTTGCCAGCGAGCAGTACTTC.

The chain combines TRBV9 with TRBJ1-2; D may be TRBD1 (6 bases). Trimming took off 4 bases at V and 8 bases at J, with 18 bases between the two ends. Germline CDR1 reads SGDLS; CDR2 reads YYNGEE. The CDR3 totals 14 residues. The CDR3 loop reads CASSLRTATTGYTF. CDR3 DNA sequence: TGTGCCAGCAGCTTGAGGACAGCCACAACGGGCTACACCTTC.

The sample holds a few counts of this clone. The chain joins TRBV6-5 to TRBJ2-7, with no clear D. V was cut by 0 bases and J by 0 bases, with 3 bases left in between. CDR1 is MNHEY, CDR2 SVGAGI, per germline. The CDR3 extends over 13 amino acids. DNA of the CDR3: TGTGCCAGCAGTTACTCTGACTCCTACGAGCAGTACTTC. Amino acid sequence: CASSYSDSYEQYF.

This sequence joins TRBV4-3 and TRBJ2-4; no clear D. The CDR3 has 17 residues. Trimming left V 0 bases short and J 0 bases short, with 12 bases between. Germline values: CDR1 LGHNA, CDR2 YSLEER. The CDR3 loop is CASSQDPSVGAKNIQYF. In DNA, the CDR3 is TGCGCCAGCAGCCAAGATCCTTCAGTTGGAGCCAAAAACATTCAGTACTTC.

The V call is TRBV19, the J call TRBJ2-1; 8 bases fit TRBD2. The junction had 7 bases not matched to a gene; V was cut back by 11 bases and J by 1 base. The germline gives CDR1 LNHDA, CDR2 SQIVND (reference sequence). This CDR3 spans 14 amino acids. The CDR3 loop reads CAGKRERSYNEQFF. CDR3 sequence (DNA): TGTGCCGGAAAGCGGGAGAGGTCCTACAATGAGCAGTTCTTC. Full variable domain (rest looked up from reference TRBV19 and TRBJ2-1): DGGITQSPKYLFRKEGQNVTLSCEQNLNHDAMYWYRQDPGQGLRLIYYSQIVNDFQKGDIAEGYSVSREKKESFPLTVTSAQKNPTAFYLCAGKRERSYNEQFFGPGTRLTVL.

The rearrangement joins TRBV7-6 to TRBJ2-2; the D is unclear. The CDR3 loop spans 14 amino acids. V gave up 5 bases and J gave up 3 bases, with 10 bases separating them. In germline, CDR1 is SGHVS, CDR2 FNYEAQ. For the CDR3, the DNA is TGTGCCAGCAGCGACCCGTCATACACCGGGGAGCTGTTTTTT. This codes for CASSDPSYTGELFF.

The chain links TRBV6-1 to TRBJ1-2; D remains ambiguous. This CDR3 contains 13 residues. Trimming stripped 4 bases from V and 6 bases from J, with 12 bases between. CDR1 is MNHNS and CDR2 is SASEGT in the germline V gene. CDR3 loop: CASSAGSRDGYTF. DNA for the CDR3: TGTGCCAGCAGTGCGGGGTCTAGGGATGGCTACACCTTC.

About this clone itself: A junction end diverges from the germline sequence, so it may reflect a read error. Written as DNA, the CDR3 is TGTGCCAGCAGCACCCCACAAGGTAATGGGCAGTTCTTC. It specifies CASSTPQGNGQFF. The rearrangement uses TRBV7-8 and TRBJ2-1; no clear D. This CDR3 has 13 residues. Germline CDR1 reads SGHVS; CDR2 reads FQNEAQ.